This TCR beta chain was sequenced for a study of T cell responses to AZD1222 COVID-19 vaccine. A remark on this clone: Its specificity is unknown.

Data came from immunoSEQ multiplex PCR; TCRdb stores just in-frame clones and leaves some out. Found here are some 180,000 clones, about 93% of them singletons; the top ten hold approximately 1.9%. J gave up 6 bases and V 7 bases, and 15 bases lay outside the gene matches. CDR3 length: 15 residues. In germline, CDR1 is SGHNT, CDR2 YYREEE (reference sequence). Study-wide results and caveats: Donors, mostly white British, included more females; clonal diversity was possibly underestimated.

This TCR was sampled from an adult who received the AZD1222 COVID-19 vaccine. The V and J genes are TRBV5-4 and TRBJ1-2, with 7 bases lining up with TRBD1. The material sequenced was peripheral blood, taken 28 days after the second AZD1222 dose. CDR3: CASLAGEGARHGYTF. The CDR3 region has the DNA TGTGCCAGCCTCGCGGGGGAGGGGGCTCGTCATGGCTACACCTTC.